These 10 T cell receptor beta chains were sequenced from one sample in a study of T cells in Graves' hyperthyroidism and ophthalmopathy. TCR beta CDR3 sequences were amplified from RNA transcripts. HTBI primers were employed in a first-round RT-PCR of the TCR CDR3. Each CDR3 protein is one row after TCRdb ran MiXCR on the multiplex PCR reads. There are approximately 640,000 distinct CDR3 sequences in the sample; roughly 17% occur only once, and roughly 15% lies in the top ten. Input material: blood. Every receptor here comes from a middle-aged man with Graves' hyperthyroidism.

V and J are TRBV5-1 and TRBJ2-1; 11 positions agree with TRBD2. V shed 4 bases and J 1 base; nucleotides not matched to a gene: 10. Germline loops: CDR1 SGHRS, CDR2 YFSETQ. The CDR3 totals 18 residues. The CDR3 DNA reads TGCGCCAGCAGCCGGCGACTAGCGGGACGGCATTCCTACAATGAGCAGTTCTTC. It yields the protein CASSRRLAGRHSYNEQFF.

Details on this clonotype: Possible read error: a much larger clone is one base away. The chain carries TRBV7-3 and TRBJ2-7, with 7 bases lining up with TRBD2. The CDR3 sequence is 15 residues long. The junction had 9 bases not matched to a gene; V was cut back by 7 bases and J by 0 bases. In germline, CDR1 is SGHTA, CDR2 FQGTGA. CDR3 DNA sequence: TGTGCCAGCAAGGCTGAGGGAGGGATCTCCTACGAGCAGTACTTC. Its translation is CASKAEGGISYEQYF.

This clonotype was counted ten times or more. This chain connects TRBV5-1 to TRBJ2-7, with 7 bases that match TRBD1. Trimming removed 5 bases from V and 2 bases from J; junction bases left unmatched: 7. The germline V gene encodes CDR1 SGHRS and CDR2 YFSETQ. The CDR3 runs to 14 residues. The CDR3 region has the DNA TGCGCCAGCAGGCCTCGGACAGGCCCCTACGAGCAGTACTTC. The encoded protein is CASRPRTGPYEQYF.

This clonotype was detected many times. The rearrangement joins TRBV28 to TRBJ1-1; no firm D call. The V end lost 2 bases, the J end lost 5 bases, and 12 bases lay between the germline ends. This CDR3 spans 14 amino acids. Germline V gene lookup returns CDR1 MDHEN and CDR2 SYDVKM. In DNA form, the CDR3 reads TGTGCCAGCAGTTTAGCGCGGGAGGGAACTGAAGCTTTCTTT. This translates into CASSLAREGTEAFF.

The V gene is TRBV6-5, the J gene TRBJ1-5; D remains unclear. V lost 0 bases and J 5 bases, leaving 14 bases between the germline ends. CDR3 length: 16 amino acids. Germline V lookup: CDR1 MNHEY, CDR2 SVGAGI. Here the CDR3 reads CASSYSSGNGDQPQHF. CDR3 in DNA: TGTGCCAGCAGTTACTCGTCGGGTAATGGGGATCAGCCCCAGCATTTT.

The chain is built from TRBV5-1 and TRBJ2-7; tentative D call: TRBD2 (6 bases). In germline, CDR1 is SGHRS, CDR2 YFSETQ. V dropped 0 bases and J dropped 3 bases, with 13 bases sitting between them. The CDR3 is 15 residues long. The CDR3 sequence: CASSLGGDLGYEQYF. CDR3 nucleotides: TGCGCCAGCAGCTTGGGGGGGGATCTGGGCTACGAGCAGTACTTC.

This clonotype came up many times. The chain joins TRBV7-3 to TRBJ2-1; 8 positions match TRBD2. The germline V gene encodes CDR1 SGHTA and CDR2 FQGTGA. This CDR3 spans 16 amino acids. V shed 4 bases and J 9 bases; nucleotides not matched to a gene: 14. The CDR3 nucleotides are TGTGCCAGCAGCTATATTAGCGGGACAAGGGCGGGTGAGCAGTTCTTC. This codes for CASSYISGTRAGEQFF.

This clonotype appeared a few times. The chain links TRBV7-2 to TRBJ2-2; no clear D gene. The CDR3 has 15 amino acids. The germline V gene encodes CDR1 SGHTA and CDR2 FQGNSA. V was pared by 5 bases and J by 4 bases, with 14 bases between. CDR3 in amino acids: CASSHGYSTTGELFF. The CDR3 nucleotides are TGTGCCAGCAGCCATGGGTATTCGACCACCGGGGAGCTGTTTTTT.

This clonotype was recorded many times. The chain couples TRBV6-1 to TRBJ2-7; D perhaps matches TRBD1 (6 bases). V lost 7 bases to trimming and J lost 2 bases, with 12 bases between them. CDR3 length equals 13 residues. The germline V gene encodes CDR1 MNHNS and CDR2 SASEGT. CDR3: CASTDRQAYEQYF. In DNA, the CDR3 is TGTGCCAGCACTGATAGACAGGCCTACGAGCAGTACTTC.

V and J are TRBV13 and TRBJ2-2; 8 bases align to TRBD2. The CDR3 has 16 amino acids. Germline V lookup: CDR1 PRHDT, CDR2 FYEKMQ (reference sequence). V trimming: 0 bases; J trimming: 7 bases; junction bases outside the gene matches: 7. CDR3 sequence reads: CASSLGQERENGELFF. The CDR3 bases are TGTGCCAGCAGCTTAGGCCAAGAGCGGGAGAACGGGGAGCTGTTTTTT.